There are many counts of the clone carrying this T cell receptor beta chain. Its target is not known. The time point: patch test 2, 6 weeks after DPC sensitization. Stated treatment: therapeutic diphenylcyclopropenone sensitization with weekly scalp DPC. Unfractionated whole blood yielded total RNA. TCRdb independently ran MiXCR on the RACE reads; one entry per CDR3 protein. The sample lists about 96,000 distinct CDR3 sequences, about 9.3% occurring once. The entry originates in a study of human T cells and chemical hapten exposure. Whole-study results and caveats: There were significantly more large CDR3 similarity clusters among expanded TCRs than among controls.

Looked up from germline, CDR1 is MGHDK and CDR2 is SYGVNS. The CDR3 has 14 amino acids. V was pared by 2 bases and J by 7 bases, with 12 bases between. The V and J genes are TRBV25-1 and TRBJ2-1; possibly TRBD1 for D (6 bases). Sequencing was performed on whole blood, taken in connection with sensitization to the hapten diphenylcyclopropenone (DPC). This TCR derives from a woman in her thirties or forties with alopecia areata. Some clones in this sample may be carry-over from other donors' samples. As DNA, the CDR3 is TGTGCCAGCAGTGAAAGGGGGTGGGTAAATGAGCAGTTCTTC. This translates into CASSERGWVNEQFF. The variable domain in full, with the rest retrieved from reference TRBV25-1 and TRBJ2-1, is EADIYQTPRYLVIGTGKKITLECSQTMGHDKMYWYQQDPGMELHLIHYSYGVNSTEKGDLSSESTVSRIRTEHFPLTLESARPSHTSQYLCASSERGWVNEQFFGPGTRLTVL.